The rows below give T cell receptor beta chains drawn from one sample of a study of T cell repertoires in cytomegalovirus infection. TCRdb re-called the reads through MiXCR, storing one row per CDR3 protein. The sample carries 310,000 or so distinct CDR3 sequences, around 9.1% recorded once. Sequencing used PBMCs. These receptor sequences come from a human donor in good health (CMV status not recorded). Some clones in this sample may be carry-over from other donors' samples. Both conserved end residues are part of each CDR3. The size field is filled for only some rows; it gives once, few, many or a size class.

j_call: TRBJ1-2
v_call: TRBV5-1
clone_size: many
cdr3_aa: CASKAVNDGYTF

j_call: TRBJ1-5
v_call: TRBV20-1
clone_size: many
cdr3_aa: CSARDLASLNQPQHF

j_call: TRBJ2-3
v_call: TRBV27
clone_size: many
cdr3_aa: CASSFLAGGADTQYF

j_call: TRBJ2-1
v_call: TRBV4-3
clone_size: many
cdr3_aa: CASSQDRDGSYNEQFF

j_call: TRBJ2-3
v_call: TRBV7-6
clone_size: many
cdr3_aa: CASSRSTDTQYF

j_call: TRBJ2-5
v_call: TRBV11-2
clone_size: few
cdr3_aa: CASSLAGFETQYF

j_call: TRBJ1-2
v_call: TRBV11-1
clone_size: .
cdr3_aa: CASSLSGQGAHGYTF

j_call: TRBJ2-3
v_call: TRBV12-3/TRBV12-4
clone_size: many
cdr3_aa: CASSLGQFADTQYF

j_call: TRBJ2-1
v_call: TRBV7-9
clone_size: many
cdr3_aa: CASSFPDEQFF

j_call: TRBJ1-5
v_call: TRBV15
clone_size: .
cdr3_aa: CATSGAGLGQPQHF

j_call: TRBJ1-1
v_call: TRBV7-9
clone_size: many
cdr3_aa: CASSQAGRVEAFF

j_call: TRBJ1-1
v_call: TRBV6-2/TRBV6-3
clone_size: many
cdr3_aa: CASSYPPRTGAEAFF

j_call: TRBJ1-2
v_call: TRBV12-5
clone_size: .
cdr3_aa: CASGSSPSYGYTF

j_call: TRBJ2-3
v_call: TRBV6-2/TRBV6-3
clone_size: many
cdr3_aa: CASSRGTTPRGDTQYF

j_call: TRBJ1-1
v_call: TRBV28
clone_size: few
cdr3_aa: CASSPLGPLGKDTEAFF

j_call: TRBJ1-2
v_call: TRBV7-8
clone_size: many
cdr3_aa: CASSLERMRVSANYGYTF

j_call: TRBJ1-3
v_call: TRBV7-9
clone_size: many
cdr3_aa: CASSPGARGPGNTIYF

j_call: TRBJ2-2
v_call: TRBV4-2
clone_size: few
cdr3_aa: CASSQSGLAGGDGTGELFF

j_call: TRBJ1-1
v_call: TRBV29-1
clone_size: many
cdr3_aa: CSVTRKQGTEAFF

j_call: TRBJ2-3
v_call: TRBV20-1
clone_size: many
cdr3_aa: CSARSGHTQYF

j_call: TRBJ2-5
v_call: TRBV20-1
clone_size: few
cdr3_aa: CSALTGGSWGETQYF

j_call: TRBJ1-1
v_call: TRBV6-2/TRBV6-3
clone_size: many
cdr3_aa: CASSYGGSGAGNTEAFF

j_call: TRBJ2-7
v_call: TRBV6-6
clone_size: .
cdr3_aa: CAITGNSYEQYF

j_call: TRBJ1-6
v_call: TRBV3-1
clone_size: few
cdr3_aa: CASSQEFRGDSPLHF

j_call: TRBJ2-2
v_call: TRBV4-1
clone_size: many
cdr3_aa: CASSQVWSMDTGELFF

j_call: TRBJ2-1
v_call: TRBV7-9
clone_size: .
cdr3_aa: CASSLALRFAEQFF

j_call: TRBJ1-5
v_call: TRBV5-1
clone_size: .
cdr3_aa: CASSPSDSNQPQHF

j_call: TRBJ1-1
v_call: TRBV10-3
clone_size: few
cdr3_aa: CAISDLMWGALNTEAFF

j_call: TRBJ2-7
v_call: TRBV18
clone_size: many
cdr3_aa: CASSYRELNEQYF

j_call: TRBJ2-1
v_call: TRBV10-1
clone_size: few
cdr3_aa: CASSESGTGNEQFF

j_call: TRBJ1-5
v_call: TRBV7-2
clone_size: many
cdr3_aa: CASTPGPTNQPQHF

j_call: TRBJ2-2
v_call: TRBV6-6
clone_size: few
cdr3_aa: CASSARDRAPTGELFF

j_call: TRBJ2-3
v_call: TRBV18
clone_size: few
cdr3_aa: CASSLVLTVTDTQYF

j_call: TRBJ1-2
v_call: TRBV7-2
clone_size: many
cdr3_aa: CASSFGKIYGYTF

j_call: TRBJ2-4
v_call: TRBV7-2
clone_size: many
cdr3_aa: CASSREAGQGQNIQYF

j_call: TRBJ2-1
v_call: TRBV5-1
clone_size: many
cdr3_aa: CASSLGQINNEQFF

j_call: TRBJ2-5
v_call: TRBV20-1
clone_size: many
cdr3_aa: CSARDPGSGGGKTQYF

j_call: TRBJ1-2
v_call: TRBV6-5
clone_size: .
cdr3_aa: CAGSYKGAAGYGYTF

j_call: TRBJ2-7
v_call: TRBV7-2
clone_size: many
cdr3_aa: CASSSDAYEQYF

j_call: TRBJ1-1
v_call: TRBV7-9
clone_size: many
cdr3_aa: CASSSTENTEAFF